This TCR beta chain was captured by sequencing in a study of human versus mouse CDR3 diversity and MHC coevolution. Study-level points and caveats: Clonal inequality was lowest in most of the three human donors. In humans, T-cell selection involved more than 5 MHC II alleles. iCHAO1 estimated the human TCR beta repertoire at 1.5 million to 2 million clonotypes.

Repertoires were generated with immunoSEQ multiplex PCR, while TCRdb's copy carries only in-frame clones and drops some. The table has about 80,000 clones, 93% seen once; the top ten hold around 1.3%. In the case of this clone: The antigen remains unidentified. This specimen includes other DNA sequences encoding the same CDR3.

CDR3 length: 18 amino acids. Unmatched junction bases numbered 11, after V lost 2 bases and J lost 2 bases. The V gene's germline CDR1 is SGDLS and CDR2 YYNGEE. This sequence originates from a person between 25 and 70 years old in good health. The sample was naive CD4+ T cells from blood. Documented subset: CD45RO-negative CD62L-positive naive CD4 T cells. The chain uses TRBV9 and TRBJ2-1, with 9 bases that match TRBD2. CDR3 coding DNA: TGTGCCAGCAGCGTGGGCCTAGCGGGAAACCGCGCCTACAATGAGCAGTTCTTC. It is translated as CASSVGLAGNRAYNEQFF.